The source of this T cell receptor (beta chain) is a study of technical replicates of blood from a handful of donors. Per germline, CDR1 SGHNT and CDR2 YENEEA. There are 13 residues in the CDR3. Deletions cut 0 bases from V and 8 bases from J, with 10 bases between. Clones were sequenced by immunoSEQ multiplex PCR, and TCRdb holds only the in-frame ones, with some missing. Of 75,000 to 90,000 clones in the sample, just over 90% are singletons; the top ten hold less than 0.3%. This sequence was found in a human donor in good health. The sample comprised T cells isolated from PBMCs. This chain connects TRBV11-3 to TRBJ1-1, with D uncertain. The CDR3 is CASSLDRWSEAFF. In DNA, the CDR3 is TGTGCCAGCAGCTTAGACAGGTGGTCCGAAGCTTTCTTT.